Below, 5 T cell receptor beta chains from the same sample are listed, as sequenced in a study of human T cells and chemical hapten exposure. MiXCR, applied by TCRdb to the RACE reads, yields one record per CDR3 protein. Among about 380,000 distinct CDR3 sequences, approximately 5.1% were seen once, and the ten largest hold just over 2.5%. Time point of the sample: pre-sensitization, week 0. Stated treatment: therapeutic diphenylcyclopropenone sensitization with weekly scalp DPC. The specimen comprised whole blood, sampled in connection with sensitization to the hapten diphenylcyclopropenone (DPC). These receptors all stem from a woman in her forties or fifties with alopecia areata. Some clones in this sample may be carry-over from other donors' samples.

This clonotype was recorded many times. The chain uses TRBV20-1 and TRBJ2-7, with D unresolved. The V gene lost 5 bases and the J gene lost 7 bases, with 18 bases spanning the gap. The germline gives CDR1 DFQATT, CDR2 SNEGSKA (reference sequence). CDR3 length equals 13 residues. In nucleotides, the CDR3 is TGCAGTGCTTGTATAGTCCCCGAAGGGGAGCAGTACTTC. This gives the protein CSACIVPEGEQYF.

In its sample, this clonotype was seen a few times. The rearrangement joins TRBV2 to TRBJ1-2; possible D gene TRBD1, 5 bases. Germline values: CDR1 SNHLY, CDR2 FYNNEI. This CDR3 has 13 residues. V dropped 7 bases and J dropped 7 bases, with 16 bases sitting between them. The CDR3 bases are TGTGCCAGCATCCCGGGACTCCCCTCTGGCTACACCTTC. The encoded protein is CASIPGLPSGYTF.

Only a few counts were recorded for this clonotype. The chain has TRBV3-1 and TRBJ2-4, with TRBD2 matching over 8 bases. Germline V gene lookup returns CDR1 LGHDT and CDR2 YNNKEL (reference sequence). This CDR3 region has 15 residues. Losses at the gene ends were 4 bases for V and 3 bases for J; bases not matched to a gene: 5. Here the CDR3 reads CASSPLSGGKNIQYF. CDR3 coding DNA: TGTGCCAGCAGCCCCCTGAGCGGGGGCAAAAACATTCAGTACTTC. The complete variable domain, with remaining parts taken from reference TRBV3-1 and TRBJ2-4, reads DTAVSQTPKYLVTQMGNDKSIKCEQNLGHDTMYWYKQDSKKFLKIMFSYNNKELIINETVPNRFSPKSPDKAHLNLHINSLELGDSAVYFCASSPLSGGKNIQYFGAGTRLSVL.

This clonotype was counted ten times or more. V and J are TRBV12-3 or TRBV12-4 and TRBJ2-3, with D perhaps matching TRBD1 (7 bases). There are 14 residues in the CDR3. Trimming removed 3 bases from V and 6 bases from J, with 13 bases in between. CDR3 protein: CASSFGGGGDTQYF. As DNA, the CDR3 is TGTGCCAGCAGTTTCGGAGGGGGCGGCGATACGCAGTATTTT.

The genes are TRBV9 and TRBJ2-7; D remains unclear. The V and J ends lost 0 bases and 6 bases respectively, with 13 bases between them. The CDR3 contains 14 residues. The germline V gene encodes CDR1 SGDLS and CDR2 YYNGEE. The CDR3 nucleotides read TGTGCCAGCAGCGTAGGGGATAGCTGGGGCGAGCAGTACTTC. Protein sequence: CASSVGDSWGEQYF.